The 27 T cell receptor beta chains below were found in one sample sequenced in a study of shared clonotypes between healthy human individuals. Data came from immunoSEQ multiplex PCR; TCRdb stores just in-frame clones and leaves some out. The sample holds around 2.3 million clones, roughly 95% seen once. Sequenced material: naive CD4+ T cells sorted from blood. Subset in this sample: CD45RA+ positively selected. The origin of the receptors is a man younger than 35 in good health.

About this clone itself: Possible read error: a much larger clone is one base away. Other DNA sequences in the sample encode the same CDR3. This sequence joins TRBV25-1 and TRBJ2-7; D gene ambiguous. V was clipped by 4 bases and J by 0 bases, with 1 base between them. CDR3 length equals 11 residues. Germline V gene sequence: CDR1 MGHDK, CDR2 SYGVNS. CDR3 in amino acids: CASSASYEQYF. The DNA for the CDR3 is TGTGCCAGCAGTGCCTCCTACGAGCAGTACTTC.

This clone has a handful of counts. The chain uses TRBV18 and TRBJ1-1; 7 bases align to TRBD1. Losses at the gene ends were 8 bases for V and 2 bases for J; bases not matched to a gene: 5. CDR1 and CDR2 (germline): KGHSH, LQKENI. The CDR3 is 13 amino acids. CDR3 bases: TGTGCCAGCCATAGGGGGCAAAACACTGAAGCTTTCTTT. Translating gives CASHRGQNTEAFF.

The chain uses TRBV29-1 and TRBJ2-7, with D uncertain. The germline CDR1 and CDR2 sequences are SQVTM and ANQGSEA. The CDR3 is 12 residues long. V lost 2 bases and J 1 base, leaving 6 bases between the germline ends. DNA for the CDR3: TGCAGCGTTGAAAACTTGTCCTACGAGCAGTACTTC. It codes for CSVENLSYEQYF.

The chain is built from TRBV5-4 and TRBJ1-5; D not certain. The CDR3 totals 11 residues. Germline assignment: CDR1 SGHNT and CDR2 YYREEE (reference sequence). V was shortened by 2 bases and J by 8 bases, with 5 bases between the two germline ends. CDR3 DNA sequence: TGTGCCAGCAGCTTAGTTGAGCCCCAGCATTTT. Amino acids: CASSLVEPQHF. The entire variable domain, with the rest obtained from reference TRBV5-4 and TRBJ1-5, is as follows: ETGVTQSPTHLIKTRGQQVTLRCSSQSGHNTVSWYQQALGQGPQFIFQYYREEENGRGNFPPRFSGLQFPNYSSELNVNALELDDSALYLCASSLVEPQHFGDGTRLSIL.

V usage is TRBV6-5 and J usage is TRBJ1-4, with D hard to call. The CDR3 length is 14 residues. Germline CDR1 and CDR2: MNHEY and SVGAGI. The germline V and J ends were trimmed by 8 bases and 3 bases, with 13 bases remaining between them. The CDR3 nucleotides are TGTGCCAGCCAGGAGGGCAGGTCTAATGAAAAACTGTTTTTT. This codes for CASQEGRSNEKLFF.

This clone has a single count. This chain links TRBV29-1 with TRBJ2-1, with TRBD1 identical over 9 bases. The CDR3 spans 14 residues. The germline CDR1 and CDR2 sequences are SQVTM and ANQGSEA. The V and J ends lost 6 bases and 6 bases, in that order; junction bases with no gene match: 9. The DNA of the CDR3 is TGCAGCGTCGAACAGGGGGCGGTTGGCAATGAGCAGTTCTTC. It yields the protein CSVEQGAVGNEQFF.

This clone has a single count. The CDR3 reads CATGQSSYEQYF. In nucleotides, the CDR3 is TGTGCCACCGGACAGAGCTCCTACGAGCAGTACTTC. This rearrangement joins TRBV10-3 to TRBJ2-7; maybe TRBD1 (6 bases). Between the trimmed V and J ends, which lost 10 bases and 0 bases, there was a span of 10 bases. Germline values: CDR1 ENHRY, CDR2 SYGVKD. CDR3 size: 12 residues.

The rearrangement uses TRBV10-1 and TRBJ1-2; 8 bases match TRBD1. The junction had 7 bases not matched to a gene; V was cut back by 5 bases and J by 8 bases. This CDR3 region has 13 residues. The germline V gene encodes CDR1 WNHNN and CDR2 SYGVQD (reference sequence). The CDR3 loop is CASSRTGSGGYTF. The CDR3 coding sequence is TGCGCCAGCAGTCGGACAGGGTCTGGAGGCTACACCTTC.

This clone was seen once. The genes are TRBV5-1 and TRBJ2-5, with 7 positions matching TRBD1. CDR3 length: 16 amino acids. Per the germline V gene, CDR1 is SGHRS and CDR2 is YFSETQ. J lost 3 bases, V lost 0 bases, and 8 bases had no gene match. CDR3 nucleotide sequence: TGCGCCAGCAGCTTGGCACCAAGTGGGACAGAAGAGACCCAGTACTTC. Protein product: CASSLAPSGTEETQYF.

This chain uses TRBV11-3 with TRBJ2-1; TRBD1 matches 7 bases. J lost 0 bases, V lost 2 bases, and 4 bases had no gene match. Germline CDR1 is SGHNT and CDR2 is YENEEA. This CDR3 comprises 16 residues. CDR3 amino acids: CASSLQGVGSYNEQFF. CDR3 in DNA: TGTGCCAGCAGCTTACAGGGGGTGGGCTCCTACAATGAGCAGTTCTTC.

The genes are TRBV2 and TRBJ2-1; 11 nucleotides align to TRBD2. CDR3 length: 15 residues. Germline lookup yields CDR1 SNHLY and CDR2 FYNNEI. Germline trimming cut 1 base from V and 6 bases from J; bases unmatched to any gene: 2. CDR3 sequence reads: CASSEEGLAGNEQFF. The CDR3 coding sequence is TGTGCCAGCAGTGAAGAAGGACTAGCGGGCAATGAGCAGTTCTTC.

V and J are TRBV28 and TRBJ2-1; 7 bases are a match to TRBD2. CDR3 length equals 16 residues. CDR1 is MDHEN, CDR2 SYDVKM, per germline. Losses at the gene ends were 4 bases for V and 8 bases for J; bases not matched to a gene: 14. This chain's CDR3 is CASSWDYRTTEDEQFF. The CDR3 DNA follows: TGTGCCAGCAGTTGGGACTATCGAACCACCGAGGATGAGCAGTTCTTC.

The rearrangement uses TRBV11-2 and TRBJ2-1, with 10 bases lining up with TRBD2. Trimming removed 5 bases from V and 2 bases from J; junction bases left unmatched: 3. The CDR3 contains 15 residues. Germline V gene lookup returns CDR1 SGHAT and CDR2 FQNNGV. CDR3 residues: CASSATSGTYNEQFF. The CDR3 DNA is TGTGCCAGCAGCGCCACTAGCGGGACCTACAATGAGCAGTTCTTC.

V is TRBV5-1 and J is TRBJ2-5, with D possibly being TRBD1 or TRBD2 (5 bases each). The germline V gene has CDR1 SGHRS and CDR2 YFSETQ. This CDR3 comprises 18 residues. Trimming left V 4 bases short and J 1 base short, with 23 bases between. The CDR3 is CASSRGASGFSGQETQYF. Written as DNA, the CDR3 is TGCGCCAGCAGCCGGGGCGCGTCGGGATTTTCGGGCCAAGAGACCCAGTACTTC.

CDR3 sequence (DNA): TGTGCCTGGAACCCCCGAGGCCCGGACGATGAGCAGTTCTTC. Translating gives CAWNPRGPDDEQFF. This chain uses TRBV30 with TRBJ2-1, with D hard to call. V dropped 4 bases and J dropped 8 bases, with 18 bases sitting between them. The CDR3 is 14 amino acids. CDR1 is GTSNPN, CDR2 SVGIG, per germline (reference sequence).

The chain employs TRBV6-1 and TRBJ2-3, with TRBD2 matching over 7 bases. V was pared by 7 bases and J by 0 bases, with 4 bases of the junction left unmatched. This CDR3 has 14 residues. Per the germline V gene, CDR1 is MNHNS and CDR2 is SASEGT. The CDR3 here is CASTSGTSTDTQYF. The CDR3 DNA reads as TGTGCCAGCACTAGCGGAACTAGCACAGATACGCAGTATTTT.

V gene TRBV6-6 combines with J gene TRBJ1-2; D remains unclear. From germline, CDR1 is MNHNY and CDR2 SVGAGI (reference sequence). This CDR3 has 15 residues. The germline V and J ends were trimmed by 6 bases and 6 bases, with 20 bases remaining between them. CDR3 bases: TGTGCCAGCAGCCCCACCGGCGGCGTTCGAAATGGCTACACCTTC. Translating gives CASSPTGGVRNGYTF.

The chain carries TRBV5-1 and TRBJ2-7; D may be TRBD1 or TRBD2 (7 bases each). The CDR3 sequence is 15 residues long. V was shortened by 0 bases and J by 0 bases, with 10 bases between the two germline ends. CDR1 and CDR2 (germline): SGHRS, YFSETQ. The CDR3 DNA reads as TGCGCCAGCAGCTTGGTCAGGGGGGGCTCCTACGAGCAGTACTTC. It yields the protein CASSLVRGGSYEQYF.

The chain is built from TRBV5-4 and TRBJ2-2, with D perhaps being TRBD1 or TRBD2 (5 bases each). CDR1 is SGHNT and CDR2 is YYREEE in the germline V gene (reference sequence). The CDR3 is made up of 15 amino acids. V was clipped by 4 bases and J by 2 bases, with 12 bases between them. The CDR3 is CASSREGSNTGELFF. The DNA for the CDR3 is TGTGCCAGCAGCCGAGAGGGGTCCAACACCGGGGAGCTGTTTTTT.

The chain couples TRBV10-3 to TRBJ2-1; D is ambiguous. Per the germline V gene, CDR1 is ENHRY and CDR2 is SYGVKD. The CDR3 loop spans 11 amino acids. Trimming shortened V by 4 bases and J by 10 bases, and 8 bases separated the two germline ends. CDR3 nucleotides: TGTGCCATCAGTGCTCTCTCAGAGCAGTTCTTC. It encodes CAISALSEQFF.

This sequence joins TRBV29-1 and TRBJ1-3; 7 nucleotides agree with TRBD1. Trimming at V came to 3 bases and at J to 1 base, leaving 9 bases not matched to a gene. In germline, CDR1 is SQVTM, CDR2 ANQGSEA. CDR3 length: 16 amino acids. In nucleotides, the CDR3 is TGCAGCGTTGAGTCGGCAGGGGGACGTTCTGGAAACACCATATATTTT. This codes for CSVESAGGRSGNTIYF.

Concerning this clone: One end of the junction fails to match germline, which may point to a read error. V and J are TRBV5-4 and TRBJ1-1; the D is unclear. From germline, CDR1 is SGHNT and CDR2 YYREEE (reference sequence). This CDR3 contains 13 residues. The CDR3 loop is CASSLVENTETFF. The CDR3, as DNA: TGTGCCAGCAGCTTGGTGGAGAACACTGAAACTTTCTTT.

The chain is built from TRBV12-5 and TRBJ2-1; D not resolved. Germline CDR1 reads LGHNT; CDR2 reads FRNRAP. The CDR3 totals 13 residues. The ends were cut back, 6 bases at V and 6 bases at J, with 12 bases in the middle. Here the CDR3 reads CASGWTDSNEQFF. The CDR3 nucleotides read TGTGCTAGTGGGTGGACGGATAGCAATGAGCAGTTCTTC.

The chain combines TRBV5-4 with TRBJ2-7; D gene uncertain. This CDR3 region has 16 residues. Trimming pared 0 bases from V and 2 bases from J, leaving 15 bases between. Germline CDR1 is SGHNT and CDR2 is YYREEE (reference sequence). CDR3 bases: TGTGCCAGCAGCTTGGGTAGGCAGGCACCCACCTACGAGCAGTACTTC. As protein: CASSLGRQAPTYEQYF.

The CDR3 spells CASSRDRGVEEQYF. As DNA, the CDR3 is TGTGCCAGCAGCAGGGACAGGGGAGTAGAAGAGCAGTACTTC. The V gene is TRBV7-2, the J gene TRBJ2-7; 10 bases fit TRBD1. The CDR3 runs 14 residues. J was trimmed by 7 bases and V by 5 bases; bases with no gene match: 8. Per germline, CDR1 SGHTA and CDR2 FQGNSA.

This rearrangement joins TRBV5-6 to TRBJ2-1, with TRBD2 matching 12 bases. V shed 0 bases and J 6 bases; nucleotides not matched to a gene: 1. In germline, CDR1 is SGHDT, CDR2 YYEEEE. This CDR3 comprises 15 residues. The CDR3 DNA reads as TGTGCCAGCAGCTTGGTGACTAGCGGGGGCAATGAGCAGTTCTTC. Its protein product is CASSLVTSGGNEQFF.

The rearrangement links TRBV7-9 to TRBJ1-4; D may be TRBD1 (5 bases). The CDR3 has 15 amino acids. The ends were cut back, 2 bases at V and 6 bases at J, with 13 bases in the middle. Germline-derived CDR1 and CDR2 are SEHNR and FQNEAQ (reference sequence). CDR3 residues: CASSLSWGPDEKLFF. The DNA of the CDR3 is TGTGCCAGCAGCTTATCTTGGGGACCAGATGAAAAACTGTTTTTT. The entire variable domain, with the rest obtained from reference TRBV7-9 and TRBJ1-4, is as follows: DTGVSQNPRHKITKRGQNVTFRCDPISEHNRLYWYRQTLGQGPEFLTYFQNEAQLEKSRLLSDRFSAERPKGSFSTLEIQRTEQGDSAMYLCASSLSWGPDEKLFFGSGTQLSVL.